This T cell receptor (beta chain) came from a study of cytomegalovirus exposure and HLA in healthy donors. Study results and limitations: Under in vitro conditions, three CMV-associated chains were confirmed as specific for CMV antigens.

With 60 Vbeta and 13 Jbeta primers, the PCR was carried out. Only in-frame clones appear in the TCRdb table, and some are missing; sequencing was by immunoSEQ multiplex PCR. The table lists around 210,000 clones, approximately 81% of them singletons. The CDR3 runs 15 residues. Germline CDR1 and CDR2: SGHTS and YDEGEE. V dropped 0 bases and J dropped 0 bases, with 9 bases sitting between them. About this clone: Antigen specificity is unknown.

The sequence came from a girl under 10 years old in good health and CMV-seronegative. Sequenced material: PBMCs. V usage is TRBV5-8 and J usage is TRBJ1-2; possible D gene TRBD1, 5 bases. The CDR3 loop is CASSLETAPNYGYTF. DNA of the CDR3: TGTGCCAGCAGCTTGGAGACAGCCCCTAACTATGGCTACACCTTC.